The 14 T cell receptor beta chains given below trace back to one sample, sequenced in a study of T cell clonotyping in hematopoietic cell transplantation. Here immunoSEQ multiplex PCR was the method, and the copy in TCRdb shows in-frame clones only, minus some. The sample shows about 36,000 clones, 95% of them seen only once. This sample's time point: recipient sample about 28 days before transplant, after cytoreduction. The source was peripheral blood mononuclear cells, collected before stem cell transplant. The receptors originated from a man aged 35-49 years with chronic myeloid leukemia. Some clones in this sample may be carry-over from other donors' samples.

The CDR3 nucleotides read TGTGCCAGCAGCTCGGGACAGGGGGACTACGAGCAGTACTTC. Translated: CASSSGQGDYEQYF. The V call is TRBV7-3, the J call TRBJ2-7, with 11 bases fitting TRBD1. Germline-derived CDR1 and CDR2 are SGHTA and FQGTGA. This CDR3 has 14 amino acids. J lost 3 bases, V lost 4 bases, and 2 bases had no gene match. The variable domain in full, with the rest retrieved from reference TRBV7-3 and TRBJ2-7, is GAGVSQTPSNKVTEKGKYVELRCDPISGHTALYWYRQSLGQGPEFLIYFQGTGAADDSGLPNDRFFAVRPEGSVSTLKIQRTERGDSAVYLCASSSGQGDYEQYFGPGTRLTVT.

The rearrangement joins TRBV27 to TRBJ2-3; D remains unclear. Trimming left V 10 bases short and J 2 bases short, with 16 bases between. Germline CDR1 is MNHEY and CDR2 is SMNVEV (reference sequence). The CDR3 totals 14 residues. CDR3 nucleotide sequence: TGTGCCACCGCAGGACCTTACTCCACAGATACGCAGTATTTT. It codes for CATAGPYSTDTQYF.

V and J are TRBV5-3 and TRBJ1-5, with D unresolved. TRBV5-3 qualifies as an ORF whose function is uncertain. The V end lost 7 bases, the J end lost 6 bases, and 20 bases lay between the germline ends. This CDR3 region has 15 residues. CDR3 loop: CARYRPGSSAQPQHF. In DNA, the CDR3 is TGTGCCAGATACCGACCGGGGTCGTCGGCTCAGCCCCAGCATTTT.

This clone was counted a single time. This chain connects TRBV30 to TRBJ1-2, with D perhaps matching TRBD1 (5 bases). The ends were cut back, 0 bases at V and 8 bases at J, with 16 bases in the middle. The germline V gene encodes CDR1 GTSNPN and CDR2 SVGIG (reference sequence). The CDR3 extends over 14 amino acids. The CDR3, as DNA: TGTGCCTGGAGTGTATTGGATTCAGGGTTAGGCTACACCTTC. It specifies CAWSVLDSGLGYTF.

The sample holds one count of this clone. This chain uses TRBV6-4 with TRBJ2-1, with TRBD1 as a possible D gene (6 bases). The V and J ends lost 2 bases and 4 bases respectively, with 12 bases between them. This CDR3 spans 15 amino acids. CDR1 MRHNA and CDR2 SNTAGT come from the germline V gene. In nucleotides, the CDR3 is TGTGCCAGCAGTGACGAACAGGGATCTTACAATGAGCAGTTCTTC. This translates into CASSDEQGSYNEQFF.

The chain recombines TRBV7-2 with TRBJ2-3; 9 nucleotides line up with TRBD2. Germline CDR1 and CDR2: SGHTA and FQGNSA. Trimming took 5 bases from V and 2 from J; bases not matched to a gene: 8. The CDR3 length is 16 residues. CDR3 DNA: TGTGCCAGCAGCCCAAGGGCGGGGGGGCCCACAGATACGCAGTATTTT. Its protein is CASSPRAGGPTDTQYF.

This chain uses TRBV9 with TRBJ2-2, with D unclear. V dropped 0 bases and J dropped 2 bases, with 5 bases sitting between them. The CDR3 has 14 residues. From germline, CDR1 is SGDLS and CDR2 YYNGEE. CDR3 coding DNA: TGTGCCAGCAGCGTAGAAGGTAACACCGGGGAGCTGTTTTTT. Translation gives CASSVEGNTGELFF.

This clone was seen only once. J is TRBJ1-3 and V is TRBV4-1; D not resolved. CDR1 is MGHRA and CDR2 is YSYEKL in the germline V gene. V was shortened by 6 bases and J by 0 bases, with 12 bases between the two germline ends. CDR3 length: 15 amino acids. The DNA for the CDR3 is TGCGCCAGCAGAGGAGGTGGCAGCTCTGGAAACACCATATATTTT. This encodes CASRGGGSSGNTIYF.

J is TRBJ2-7 and V is TRBV6-5; D is uncertain. CDR1 is MNHEY and CDR2 is SVGAGI in the germline V gene. V lost 8 bases and J 5 bases, leaving 16 bases between the germline ends. This CDR3 has 13 amino acids. CDR3 residues: CASRKKAWDEQYF. CDR3 DNA sequence: TGTGCCAGCCGAAAGAAGGCATGGGACGAGCAGTACTTC.

The V call is TRBV7-2, the J call TRBJ1-2, with unresolved D. Deletions cut 1 base from V and 1 base from J, with 7 bases between. The CDR3 contains 14 residues. CDR1 and CDR2 (germline): SGHTA, FQGNSA. The CDR3 region has the DNA TGTGCCAGCAGCTTAGGAAGGGATAACTATGGCTACACCTTC. It encodes CASSLGRDNYGYTF.

This clone was seen only once. The gene calls are TRBV9 and TRBJ1-3; 8 bases are a match to TRBD1. Trimming took 4 bases from V and 5 from J; bases not matched to a gene: 11. The CDR3 length is 16 residues. Germline CDR1 reads SGDLS; CDR2 reads YYNGEE. The CDR3 protein is CASSSPRGQVRNTIYF. The CDR3 DNA follows: TGTGCCAGCAGCAGCCCTCGGGGACAGGTTAGAAACACCATATATTTT.

V gene TRBV4-1 combines with J gene TRBJ1-6, with D tentatively TRBD1 (5 bases). The CDR3 consists of 17 residues. Trimming took 4 bases from V and 0 from J, leaving 13 bases between them. CDR1 and CDR2 (germline): MGHRA, YSYEKL. The CDR3 reads CASSREWGSSYNSPLHF. The CDR3 nucleotides are TGCGCCAGCAGCCGCGAATGGGGGAGCTCCTATAATTCACCCCTCCACTTT.

V usage is TRBV7-2 and J usage is TRBJ2-5; D gene ambiguous. Germline V lookup: CDR1 SGHTA, CDR2 FQGNSA. The CDR3 is 13 amino acids. V lost 1 base and J lost 3, with 6 bases in between. CDR3 loop: CASSLVVKETQYF. The CDR3, as DNA: TGTGCCAGCAGCTTAGTGGTGAAAGAGACCCAGTACTTC.

V is TRBV15 and J is TRBJ1-5, with D unclear. V lost 7 bases, J lost 7 bases, and 14 bases lay in between. Per the germline V gene, CDR1 is LNHNV and CDR2 is YYDKDF (reference sequence). This CDR3 spans 13 amino acids. CDR3 sequence reads: CATTRGLGQPQHF. For the CDR3, the DNA is TGTGCCACCACGCGGGGTCTGGGGCAGCCCCAGCATTTT. Full variable domain (outside the CDR3, taken from reference TRBV15 and TRBJ1-5): DAMVIQNPRYQVTQFGKPVTLSCSQTLNHNVMYWYQQKSSQAPKLLFHYYDKDFNNEADTPDNFQSRRPNTSFCFLDIRSPGLGDTAMYLCATTRGLGQPQHFGDGTRLSIL.